This passage covers 17 T cell receptor beta chains from one sample sequenced in a study of spatial heterogeneity in lung cancer. The sample's time point: sample taken at primary tumor resection. Unsorted samples of tumor, nontumor lung or frozen PBMC had their whole RNA sequenced. TCRdb analysed the 5' RACE reads with MiXCR anew, one entry per CDR3 protein. The sample holds more than 75,000 distinct CDR3 sequences; 10% to 15% are singletons and the top ten take around 4.3%. Sequencing used PBMCs, obtained at surgery. Every receptor here comes from a male donor with early-stage non-small cell lung cancer.

Note on this clonotype: A read error may explain this, as a much larger clone is one base away. The rearrangement joins TRBV29-1 to TRBJ2-3, with D maybe TRBD1 (6 bases). Germline lookup yields CDR1 SQVTM and CDR2 ANQGSEA. This CDR3 comprises 15 residues. Between the trimmed V and J ends, which lost 6 bases and 6 bases, there was a span of 22 bases. Here the CDR3 reads CSVPPETGSTDTQYF. In nucleotides, the CDR3 is TGCAGCGTACCGCCGGAGACAGGTAGTACGGATACGCAGTATTTT.

V usage is TRBV18 and J usage is TRBJ1-1, with D possibly TRBD1 on 6 matching bases. Trimming shortened V by 3 bases and J by 0 bases, and 20 bases separated the two germline ends. This CDR3 region has 18 residues. Germline assignment: CDR1 KGHSH and CDR2 LQKENI. The CDR3 loop reads CASSPALTGRAMNTEAFF. DNA for the CDR3: TGTGCCAGCTCACCGGCATTGACAGGAAGGGCCATGAACACTGAAGCTTTCTTT.

This clonotype has a handful of counts. V gene TRBV5-1 combines with J gene TRBJ1-1; D might be TRBD1 (6 bases). The germline V and J ends were trimmed by 3 bases and 4 bases, with 19 bases remaining between them. This CDR3 spans 16 amino acids. Germline lookup yields CDR1 SGHRS and CDR2 YFSETQ. CDR3 nucleotide sequence: TGCGCCAGCAGCTCTGGGGGCGGGAGGGGGGCCACTGAAGCTTTCTTT. This encodes CASSSGGGRGATEAFF.

This clonotype was recorded at least ten times. The chain joins TRBV7-2 to TRBJ1-5; tentatively, D is TRBD1 (6 bases). Germline lookup yields CDR1 SGHTA and CDR2 FQGNSA. Trimming removed 1 base at V and 6 bases at J, with 10 bases between. The CDR3 totals 14 residues. The CDR3 loop is CASSLVPGAQPQHF. CDR3 in DNA: TGTGCCAGCAGCTTAGTTCCAGGGGCTCAGCCCCAGCATTTT.

In this sample, this clonotype turned up a few times. Here the CDR3 reads CASSPRTSGSDEQFF. The CDR3 nucleotides read TGTGCCAGCAGCCCCCGGACTAGCGGGAGCGATGAGCAGTTCTTC. The chain carries TRBV13 and TRBJ2-1, with 13 bases lining up with TRBD2. Germline V lookup: CDR1 PRHDT, CDR2 FYEKMQ (reference sequence). The CDR3 runs 15 residues. The trim removed 5 bases at V and 8 bases at J, leaving 6 bases unmatched.

This chain uses TRBV6-5 with TRBJ2-1; 11 positions agree with TRBD2. The CDR3 runs to 16 residues. The V and J ends lost 0 bases and 10 bases, in that order; junction bases with no gene match: 8. Germline CDR1 is MNHEY and CDR2 is SVGAGI. The CDR3 loop is CASSYSVTSGSHEQFF. The CDR3 DNA reads TGTGCCAGCAGTTACTCGGTAACTAGCGGGAGTCACGAGCAGTTCTTC.

This clonotype was picked up many times. The chain links TRBV12-5 to TRBJ2-3, with D unresolved. This CDR3 contains 14 residues. V was clipped by 0 bases and J by 0 bases, with 4 bases between them. Germline V gives CDR1 LGHNT, CDR2 FRNRAP. This CDR3 is CASGLVDSTDTQYF. The CDR3, as DNA: TGTGCTAGTGGTTTGGTGGACAGCACAGATACGCAGTATTTT.

This clonotype was recorded many times. J is TRBJ1-5 and V is TRBV20-1; D remains unclear. V lost 0 bases and J lost 6, with 12 bases in between. The CDR3 loop spans 14 amino acids. CDR1 is DFQATT and CDR2 is SNEGSKA in the germline V gene (reference sequence). CDR3 residues: CSAREGPSTQPQHF. DNA for the CDR3: TGCAGTGCTAGAGAGGGCCCGTCGACTCAGCCCCAGCATTTT.

The chain recombines TRBV20-1 with TRBJ2-3, with a possible D match to TRBD1 (8 bases). V dropped 0 bases and J dropped 2 bases, with 15 bases sitting between them. CDR3 length: 16 amino acids. Per germline, CDR1 DFQATT and CDR2 SNEGSKA (reference sequence). The CDR3 nucleotides are TGCAGTGCTAGAGATGACAGGGGAGGGTTCACAGATACGCAGTATTTT. It yields the protein CSARDDRGGFTDTQYF.

This clonotype has at least ten counts. The chain carries TRBV5-6 and TRBJ2-1; 8 positions match TRBD2. CDR1 is SGHDT and CDR2 is YYEEEE in the germline V gene. This CDR3 has 13 amino acids. V dropped 6 bases and J dropped 6; count of bases not matched to a gene: 5. The DNA of the CDR3 is TGTGCCAGCACCGACGGGAGGGTCAATGAGCAGTTCTTC. It is translated as CASTDGRVNEQFF. The whole variable domain, filled in from reference TRBV5-6 and TRBJ2-1, reads DAGVTQSPTHLIKTRGQQVTLRCSPKSGHDTVSWYQQALGQGPQFIFQYYEEEERQRGNFPDRFSGHQFPNYSSELNVNALLLGDSALYLCASTDGRVNEQFFGPGTRLTVL.

This chain connects TRBV2 to TRBJ2-5; no reliable D call. Trimming removed 6 bases at V and 5 bases at J, with 19 bases between. Germline CDR1 SNHLY, CDR2 FYNNEI. The CDR3 totals 15 residues. The CDR3 here is CASSSPGSQGETQYF. DNA of the CDR3: TGTGCCAGCAGCAGCCCGGGCTCCCAAGGGGAGACCCAGTACTTC. Combining the CDR3 with reference TRBV2 and TRBJ2-5 gives the whole variable domain EPEVTQTPSHQVTQMGQEVILRCVPISNHLYFYWYRQILGQKVEFLVSFYNNEISEKSEIFDDQFSVERPDGSNFTLKIRSTKLEDSAMYFCASSSPGSQGETQYFGPGTRLLVL.

The CDR3: CASSQAWGDFYNEQFF. The CDR3 coding sequence is TGTGCCAGCAGCCAAGCCTGGGGGGACTTCTACAATGAGCAGTTCTTC. The chain employs TRBV3-1 and TRBJ2-1, with D possibly TRBD2 on 6 matching bases. V was shortened by 1 base and J by 3 bases, with 13 bases between the two germline ends. Per germline, CDR1 LGHDT and CDR2 YNNKEL (reference sequence). The length of the CDR3 is 16 residues.

The rearrangement joins TRBV24-1 to TRBJ2-2; 10 bases line up with TRBD1. The CDR3 extends over 17 amino acids. Germline V lookup: CDR1 KGHDR, CDR2 SFDVKD. V lost 4 bases and J lost 7; bases outside the gene matches: 11. The CDR3 spells CATSDPTDRGQVGELFF. DNA of the CDR3: TGTGCCACCAGTGACCCCACTGACAGGGGGCAAGTCGGGGAGCTGTTTTTT.

As DNA, the CDR3 is TGTGCCACCAGTGGGGTGGGCACTGAAGCTTTCTTT. Its protein product is CATSGVGTEAFF. The rearrangement uses TRBV24-1 and TRBJ1-1; unclear D gene. The germline V and J ends were trimmed by 5 bases and 4 bases, with 7 bases remaining between them. Germline assignment: CDR1 KGHDR and CDR2 SFDVKD. The CDR3 has 12 residues.

Ten or more counts support this clonotype. The chain recombines TRBV5-1 with TRBJ1-1; D not certain. V was clipped by 0 bases and J by 1 base, with 13 bases between them. CDR1 SGHRS and CDR2 YFSETQ come from the germline V gene. The CDR3 loop spans 16 amino acids. The CDR3 DNA follows: TGCGCCAGCAGCTTGGCCGGGAGATCGCGGAACACTGAAGCTTTCTTT. This encodes CASSLAGRSRNTEAFF.

The CDR3 here is CASSVAGSSTDTQYF. The CDR3 DNA reads as TGCGCCAGCAGCGTGGCAGGATCTAGCACAGATACGCAGTATTTT. The chain carries TRBV4-1 and TRBJ2-3; D unresolved. CDR3 length equals 15 residues. Germline CDR1 MGHRA, CDR2 YSYEKL. V gave up 5 bases and J gave up 0 bases, with 12 bases separating them.

The rearrangement joins TRBV24-1 to TRBJ2-2, with a possible D match to TRBD1 (6 bases). CDR3 size: 15 residues. Trimming removed 5 bases from V and 3 bases from J, with 12 bases in between. Germline CDR1 and CDR2: KGHDR and SFDVKD. This CDR3 reads CATSGWDTYTGELFF. Here the CDR3 DNA reads TGTGCCACCAGTGGCTGGGACACTTACACCGGGGAGCTGTTTTTT.